The 16 T cell receptor beta chains listed next were all sequenced from one sample in a study of cytomegalovirus exposure and HLA in healthy donors (dated by TCRdb to 2015 to 2018). Library generation was performed with the immunoSEQ multiplex PCR assay. The multiplex PCR relied on a mix of 60 forward primers for TCR Vbeta segments and 13 reverse primers for TCR Jbeta segments. As stored in TCRdb, this immuneACCESS dataset retains in-frame rearrangements with V and J assigned. A fraction of the clones does not appear; measured against another copy, unresolved V genes explain less than half of the discrepancy, and the remainder lacks a known reason. The sample has about 170,000 clones on record, almost 80% of them singletons. Just under 6.5% of the sample rests with the top ten. Sequencing was carried out using PBMCs. All receptors come from a man aged 35-49 years in good health and CMV-seropositive.

The genes are TRBV6-4 and TRBJ2-1; 12 nucleotides agree with TRBD2. V lost 6 bases to trimming and J lost 9 bases; unmatched junction nucleotides: 9. The CDR3 loop spans 15 amino acids. CDR1 MRHNA and CDR2 SNTAGT come from the germline V gene. CDR3: CASSSRLAGEAEQFF. The CDR3 DNA reads as TGTGCCAGCAGCTCTCGACTAGCGGGAGAGGCTGAGCAGTTCTTC.

The chain uses TRBV11-2 and TRBJ2-1, with 13 bases fitting TRBD2. The CDR3 runs 15 residues. The V gene end was trimmed by 4 bases and the J gene end by 9 bases; junction bases not matched to a gene: 6. Per germline, CDR1 SGHAT and CDR2 FQNNGV. CDR3 sequence (DNA): TGTGCCAGCAGCTCCTTGGGACTAGCGGGATCTGAGCAGTTCTTC. Translation gives CASSSLGLAGSEQFF.

The chain carries TRBV6-6 and TRBJ2-1; 13 bases fit TRBD2. This CDR3 has 14 amino acids. Germline CDR1 reads MNHNY; CDR2 reads SVGAGI (reference sequence). V lost 2 bases and J lost 9; bases outside the gene matches: 1. This CDR3 is CASSYGTSGAEQFF. In nucleotides, the CDR3 is TGTGCCAGCAGTTACGGGACTAGCGGGGCTGAGCAGTTCTTC.

This rearrangement joins TRBV15 to TRBJ2-2; a possible D gene is TRBD1 (5 bases). The V end was cut by 1 base, the J end by 1 base, with 7 bases between. The germline V gene has CDR1 LNHNV and CDR2 YYDKDF (reference sequence). The CDR3 is made up of 15 amino acids. The CDR3 sequence: CATSRAQVNTGELFF. The CDR3 DNA sequence: TGTGCCACCAGCAGAGCACAGGTGAACACCGGGGAGCTGTTTTTT.

This chain connects TRBV5-1 to TRBJ1-5; perhaps TRBD1 as D (6 bases). V was shortened by 0 bases and J by 5 bases, with 12 bases between the two germline ends. The CDR3 loop spans 15 amino acids. Germline V gene data show CDR1 as SGHRS and CDR2 as YFSETQ. The CDR3 sequence: CASSLDAGAHQPQHF. In DNA form, the CDR3 reads TGCGCCAGCAGCTTGGATGCAGGGGCCCATCAGCCCCAGCATTTT.

The chain couples TRBV2 to TRBJ1-1; weak D call: TRBD1 (5 bases). With 5 bases removed from V and 0 bases from J, the gap between germline ends came to 7 bases. Germline lookup yields CDR1 SNHLY and CDR2 FYNNEI. This CDR3 has 13 residues. The CDR3 here is CASSPTVNTEAFF. The CDR3 region has the DNA TGTGCCAGCAGTCCGACAGTGAACACTGAAGCTTTCTTT.

In its sample, this clone was seen once. The V gene is TRBV6-5, the J gene TRBJ2-7; 10 bases match TRBD2. This CDR3 spans 14 amino acids. Per germline, CDR1 MNHEY and CDR2 SVGAGI. Trimming at V came to 6 bases and at J to 3 bases, leaving 5 bases not matched to a gene. CDR3 nucleotides: TGTGCCAGCAGGGGGACTAGCGCTAGCTACGAGCAGTACTTC. Translation: CASRGTSASYEQYF.

This clone has only a few counts. The chain combines TRBV6-1 with TRBJ1-1; a possible D gene is TRBD1 (6 bases). From germline, CDR1 is MNHNS and CDR2 SASEGT. CDR3 length equals 14 residues. The ends were cut back, 2 bases at V and 5 bases at J, with 12 bases in the middle. CDR3 in DNA: TGTGCCAGCAGTGAAAACCGCAGGGGAACTGAAGCTTTCTTT. Its translation: CASSENRRGTEAFF.

The chain carries TRBV9 and TRBJ2-7; D remains ambiguous. CDR1 and CDR2 (germline): SGDLS, YYNGEE. Trimming took 1 base from V and 0 from J, leaving 11 bases between them. The CDR3 covers 15 residues. In DNA form, the CDR3 reads TGTGCCAGCAGCGTACAAGCCGAAAGCTCCTACGAGCAGTACTTC. This translates into CASSVQAESSYEQYF.

The rearrangement joins TRBV6-5 to TRBJ2-1; D is perhaps TRBD2 (6 bases). CDR3 size: 16 residues. V was cut by 2 bases and J by 6 bases, with 17 bases left in between. CDR1 and CDR2 from the germline V gene are MNHEY and SVGAGI. The CDR3 sequence is CASSYPGLGDGNEQFF. The DNA for the CDR3 is TGTGCCAGCAGTTACCCGGGACTCGGTGATGGCAATGAGCAGTTCTTC.

The rearrangement joins TRBV29-1 to TRBJ2-5, with a possible D match to TRBD2 (6 bases). From germline, CDR1 is SQVTM and CDR2 ANQGSEA. Trimming left V 6 bases short and J 5 bases short, with 13 bases between. The CDR3 length is 12 residues. CDR3 in amino acids: CSVLAGMETQYF. Written as DNA, the CDR3 is TGCAGCGTGTTGGCGGGAATGGAGACCCAGTACTTC. Full variable domain (missing parts from reference TRBV29-1 and TRBJ2-5): SAVISQKPSRDICQRGTSLTIQCQVDSQVTMMFWYRQQPGQSLTLIATANQGSEATYESGFVIDKFPISRPNLTFSTLTVSNMSPEDSSIYLCSVLAGMETQYFGPGTRLLVL.

The chain uses TRBV29-1 and TRBJ2-6; D might be TRBD2 (5 bases). Germline lookup yields CDR1 SQVTM and CDR2 ANQGSEA. The CDR3 runs to 14 residues. Trimming removed 4 bases at V and 4 bases at J, with 11 bases between. CDR3 protein: CSVVVASGANVLTF. CDR3 in DNA: TGCAGCGTTGTAGTAGCGTCCGGGGCCAACGTCCTGACTTTC. Full variable domain (rest looked up from reference TRBV29-1 and TRBJ2-6): SAVISQKPSRDICQRGTSLTIQCQVDSQVTMMFWYRQQPGQSLTLIATANQGSEATYESGFVIDKFPISRPNLTFSTLTVSNMSPEDSSIYLCSVVVASGANVLTFGAGSRLTVL.

In this sample, this clone turned up a few times. The gene calls are TRBV11-2 and TRBJ1-2, with D perhaps TRBD1 (6 bases). The CDR3 is 14 amino acids. CDR1 and CDR2 (germline): SGHAT, FQNNGV. V dropped 3 bases and J dropped 0 bases, with 8 bases sitting between them. This CDR3 is CASSFDRTNYGYTF. The DNA of the CDR3 is TGTGCCAGCAGCTTTGACAGGACTAACTATGGCTACACCTTC.

This chain uses TRBV6-6 with TRBJ1-1; TRBD1 is a possible D gene (5 bases). Between the trimmed V and J ends, which lost 6 bases and 1 base, there was a span of 12 bases. Looked up from germline, CDR1 is MNHNY and CDR2 is SVGAGI (reference sequence). This CDR3 has 14 amino acids. The CDR3 protein is CASSPQGTNTEAFF. The CDR3, as DNA: TGTGCCAGCAGCCCCCAGGGCACGAACACTGAAGCTTTCTTT.

The J gene is TRBJ2-1, the V gene TRBV28; 8 bases match TRBD2. Germline lookup yields CDR1 MDHEN and CDR2 SYDVKM. CDR3 length: 15 residues. The junction had 9 bases not matched to a gene; V was cut back by 3 bases and J by 8 bases. The CDR3 DNA follows: TGTGCCAGCAGTTTTCAAGGGAGCGGGAGCTATGAGCAGTTCTTC. Translation gives CASSFQGSGSYEQFF.

The chain links TRBV2 to TRBJ1-5; 11 nucleotides match TRBD1. V lost 6 bases, J lost 4 bases, and 8 bases stayed unmatched. Germline CDR1 and CDR2: SNHLY and FYNNEI. The CDR3 has 16 amino acids. CDR3: CASREDRGQRNQPQHF. DNA of the CDR3: TGTGCCAGCAGGGAGGACAGGGGGCAACGGAATCAGCCCCAGCATTTT.